The source of this TCR beta chain is a study of vaccination and CD4 T cells after COVID-19. Findings of the study overall: A median 86.3% of convalescent patients' SARS-CoV-2-reactive clones emerged only after vaccination.

This clonotype appeared a few times. Its antigen is not identified. Sequencing of DNA taken from cultured CD4+ T cells relied on the Oncomine TCR Beta short-read assay. MiXCR, run by TCRdb on the PCR reads, gives a single entry per CDR3 protein. The sample carries around 20,000 distinct CDR3 sequences, approximately 49% recorded once. Treatment denoted: approximately nine-day PBMC culture with coronavirus spike peptide pools or control peptides (ViraFEST assay). The specimen sequenced was CD4+ T cells from blood, cultured in vitro. The sequence was collected from a human donor who had recovered from COVID-19.

CDR3 nucleotides: TGTGCCGGCTCCTGGGTCCGGACTGATTCACCCCTCCACTTT. Translating gives CAGSWVRTDSPLHF. The V call is TRBV30, the J call TRBJ1-6; D uncertain. Germline V gives CDR1 GTSNPN, CDR2 SVGIG (reference sequence). The CDR3 is 14 residues long. Trimming took 8 bases from V and 8 from J, leaving 19 bases between them.